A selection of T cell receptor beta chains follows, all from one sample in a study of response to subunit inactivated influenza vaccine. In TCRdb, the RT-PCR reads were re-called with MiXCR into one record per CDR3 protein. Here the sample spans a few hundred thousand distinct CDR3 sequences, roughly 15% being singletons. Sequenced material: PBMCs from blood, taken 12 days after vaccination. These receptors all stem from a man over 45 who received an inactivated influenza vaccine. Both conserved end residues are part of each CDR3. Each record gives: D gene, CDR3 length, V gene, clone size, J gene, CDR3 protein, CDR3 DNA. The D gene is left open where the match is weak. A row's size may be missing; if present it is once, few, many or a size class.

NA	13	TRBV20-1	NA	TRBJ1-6	CSARQHNNSPLHF	TGCAGTGCTAGACAGCACAATAATTCACCCCTCCACTTT
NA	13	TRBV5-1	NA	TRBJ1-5	CASSLGIGQPQHF	TGCGCCAGCAGCTTGGGAATTGGTCAGCCCCAGCATTTT
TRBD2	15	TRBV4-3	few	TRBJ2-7	CASSPSGRNSYEQYF	TGCGCCAGCAGCCCTAGCGGGAGGAACTCCTACGAGCAGTACTTC
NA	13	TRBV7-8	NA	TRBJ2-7	CASSLPMGYEQYF	TGTGCCAGCAGCCTTCCTATGGGGTACGAGCAGTACTTC
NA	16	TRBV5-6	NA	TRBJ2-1	CASSFPVGGGKNEQFF	TGTGCCAGCAGCTTCCCCGTGGGGGGAGGTAAGAATGAGCAGTTCTTC
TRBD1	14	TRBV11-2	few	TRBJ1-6	CASSFQGVASPLHF	TGTGCCAGCAGCTTTCAGGGGGTTGCTTCACCCCTCCACTTT
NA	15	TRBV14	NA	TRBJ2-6	CASSPNRAGANVLTF	TGTGCCAGCAGCCCAAACAGGGCAGGGGCCAACGTCCTGACTTTC
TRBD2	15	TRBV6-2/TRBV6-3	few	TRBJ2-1	CASSYILAGAPEQFF	TGTGCCAGCAGTTACATACTAGCGGGGGCACCAGAGCAGTTCTTC
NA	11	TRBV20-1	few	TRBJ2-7	CSASPRGEQYF	TGCAGTGCTAGTCCGCGGGGCGAGCAGTACTTC
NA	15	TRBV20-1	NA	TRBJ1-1	CSAKLRAERNTEAFF	TGCAGTGCTAAATTGCGGGCAGAGAGGAACACTGAAGCTTTCTTT
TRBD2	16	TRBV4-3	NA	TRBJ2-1	CASSQDWGGGYNEQFF	TGCGCCAGCAGCCAAGATTGGGGGGGTGGATACAATGAGCAGTTCTTC
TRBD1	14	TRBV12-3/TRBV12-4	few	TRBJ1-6	CASRGGIYNSPLHF	TGTGCCAGCAGAGGGGGCATTTATAATTCACCCCTCCACTTT
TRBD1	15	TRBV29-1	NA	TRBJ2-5	CSVDLVWDSKETQYF	TGCAGCGTTGATCTAGTTTGGGACAGTAAAGAGACCCAGTACTTC
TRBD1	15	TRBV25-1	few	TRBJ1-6	CASSINRGRNSPLHF	TGTGCCAGCAGTATTAACAGGGGAAGGAATTCACCCCTCCACTTT
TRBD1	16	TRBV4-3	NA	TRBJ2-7	CASSQDLTGVGYEQYF	TGCGCCAGCAGCCAAGATCTGACAGGGGTCGGTTACGAGCAGTACTTC
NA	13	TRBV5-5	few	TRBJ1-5	CASSLVWNQPQHF	TGTGCCAGCAGCTTGGTTTGGAATCAGCCCCAGCATTTT
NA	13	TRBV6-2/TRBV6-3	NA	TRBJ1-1	CASSWVRNTEAFF	TGTGCCAGCAGTTGGGTCCGGAACACTGAAGCTTTCTTT
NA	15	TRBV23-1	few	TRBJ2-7	CASRHPGTCPYEQYF	TGCGCCAGCAGACATCCCGGGACGTGCCCCTACGAGCAGTACTTC
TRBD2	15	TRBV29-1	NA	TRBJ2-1	CSVGRGTSPYNEQFF	TGCAGCGTTGGGCGGGGGACTAGCCCATACAATGAGCAGTTCTTC
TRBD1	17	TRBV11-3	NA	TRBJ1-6	CASSLVGRGHGYSPLHF	TGTGCCAGCAGCCTAGTCGGCAGGGGGCATGGTTATTCACCCCTCCACTTT
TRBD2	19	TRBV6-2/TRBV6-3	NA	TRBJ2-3	CASSYETGKAGLSTDTQYF	TGTGCCAGCAGTTACGAGACGGGAAAAGCGGGGCTTAGCACAGATACGCAGTATTTT
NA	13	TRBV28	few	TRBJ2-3	CASSQGPPGTQYF	TGTGCCAGCTCTCAGGGGCCTCCGGGTACGCAGTATTTT
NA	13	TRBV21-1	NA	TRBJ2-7	CAIPGLHSYEQYF	TGTGCCATCCCGGGACTCCACTCCTACGAGCAGTACTTC
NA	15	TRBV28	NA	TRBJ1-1	CASSLPGQGKYGAFF	TGTGCCAGCAGCCTACCGGGGCAGGGGAAATATGGAGCTTTCTTT
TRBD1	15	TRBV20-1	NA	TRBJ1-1	CSAQSKQGRGPEAFF	TGCAGTGCTCAGTCGAAACAGGGGCGAGGCCCGGAAGCTTTCTTT
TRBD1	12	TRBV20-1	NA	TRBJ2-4	CSAGQGTDIQYF	TGCAGTGCCGGACAGGGAACGGACATTCAGTACTTC
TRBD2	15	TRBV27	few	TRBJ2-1	CASKRGRGGPNEQFF	TGTGCCAGCAAACGGGGGCGGGGGGGCCCCAATGAGCAGTTCTTC
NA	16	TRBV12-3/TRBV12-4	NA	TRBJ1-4	CASRSTSVSLNEKLFF	TGTGCCAGCAGATCGACCAGTGTCTCACTTAATGAAAAACTGTTTTTT
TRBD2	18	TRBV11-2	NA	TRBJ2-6	CASSPLLGGYSGANVLTF	TGTGCCAGCAGCCCCTTATTGGGGGGGTACTCTGGGGCCAACGTCCTGACTTTC
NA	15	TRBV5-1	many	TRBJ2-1	CASSLVTGTYNEQFF	TGCGCCAGCAGCTTGGTTACAGGAACCTACAATGAGCAGTTCTTC
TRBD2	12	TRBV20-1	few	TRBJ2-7	CSAAGESYEQYF	TGCAGTGCAGCGGGGGAGTCCTACGAGCAGTACTTC
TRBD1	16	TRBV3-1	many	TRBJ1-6	CASSQGPGQYNSPLHF	TGTGCCAGCAGCCAAGGACCGGGACAGTATAATTCACCCCTCCACTTT
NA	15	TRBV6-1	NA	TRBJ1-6	CASNQRGGLGSPLHF	TGTGCCAGCAACCAGCGCGGGGGGTTAGGTTCACCCCTCCACTTT
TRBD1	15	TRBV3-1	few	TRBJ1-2	CASSQADRANRGYTF	TGTGCCAGCAGCCAAGCAGACAGGGCGAATCGAGGCTACACCTTC
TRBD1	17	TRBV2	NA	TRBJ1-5	CASGGDREKGSNQPQHF	TGTGCCAGCGGTGGGGACAGAGAAAAGGGGAGCAATCAGCCCCAGCATTTT